This TCR beta chain was observed in a study of identical twins. Germline trimming cut 0 bases from V and 2 bases from J; bases unmatched to any gene: 4. There are 16 residues in the CDR3. Germline V gene lookup returns CDR1 SGHTA and CDR2 FQGNSA. TCRdb fed the 5' RACE reads into MiXCR, producing one record per CDR3 protein. The data show hundreds of thousands of distinct CDR3 sequences, 24% seen once. This same sample was also part of a study on T cells expressing NK-cell markers.

The source of this sequence is a woman aged 18-29 years in good health. The sample comprised CD4+ T cells sorted from blood. This chain uses TRBV7-2 with TRBJ2-7; 10 positions match TRBD2. The CDR3 protein is CASSLALAGGPYEQYF. The CDR3 coding sequence is TGTGCCAGCAGCTTAGCCTTAGCGGGAGGCCCCTACGAGCAGTACTTC.